The clone carrying this TCR beta chain was seen repeatedly, ten times or more. Its antigen is as yet unknown. The CDR3 is made up of 16 amino acids. The germline gives CDR1 MNHEY, CDR2 SVGAGI. V gave up 2 bases and J gave up 0 bases, with 13 bases separating them. TCRdb analysed the 5' RACE reads with MiXCR anew, one entry per CDR3 protein. The sample has some 66,000 distinct CDR3 sequences; nearly 3.5% are singletons. This sample was included in a study of neurological immune-mediated disorders. General study findings and limits: CDR3 amino acid sequences found in expanded clones were never shared across subjects, suggesting private repertoires in all groups.

Sequenced: PBMCs. The rearrangement uses TRBV6-5 and TRBJ1-2, with D uncertain. This receptor was taken from a man in his forties with multiple sclerosis. The CDR3 DNA reads as TGTGCCAGCAGTTACCGGGCCCCCGGAGCTAACTATGGCTACACCTTC. This sequence encodes CASSYRAPGANYGYTF.